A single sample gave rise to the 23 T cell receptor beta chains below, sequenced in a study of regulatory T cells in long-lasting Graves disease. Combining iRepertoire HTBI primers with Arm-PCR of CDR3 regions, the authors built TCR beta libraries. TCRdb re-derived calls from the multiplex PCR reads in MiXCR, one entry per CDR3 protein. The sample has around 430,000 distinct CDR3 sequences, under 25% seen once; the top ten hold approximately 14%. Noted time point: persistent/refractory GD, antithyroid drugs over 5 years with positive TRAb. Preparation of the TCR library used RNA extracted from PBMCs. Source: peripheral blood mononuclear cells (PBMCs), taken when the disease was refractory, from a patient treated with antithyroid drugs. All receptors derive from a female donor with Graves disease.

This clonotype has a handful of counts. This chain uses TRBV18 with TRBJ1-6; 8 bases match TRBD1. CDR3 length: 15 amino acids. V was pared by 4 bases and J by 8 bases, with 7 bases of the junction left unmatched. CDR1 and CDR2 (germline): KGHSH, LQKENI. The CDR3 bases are TGTGCCAGCTCACGGACAGGGCTATTAGATTCACCCCTCCACTTT. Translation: CASSRTGLLDSPLHF.

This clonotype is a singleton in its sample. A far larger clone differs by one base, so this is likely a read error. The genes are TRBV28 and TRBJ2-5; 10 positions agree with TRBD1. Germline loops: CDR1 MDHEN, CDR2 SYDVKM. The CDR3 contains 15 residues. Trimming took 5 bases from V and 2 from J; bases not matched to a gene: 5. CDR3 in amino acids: CASSDAGQGQETQYF. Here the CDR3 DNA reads TGTGCCAGCAGTGATGCGGGACAGGGGCAAGAGACCCAGTACTTC.

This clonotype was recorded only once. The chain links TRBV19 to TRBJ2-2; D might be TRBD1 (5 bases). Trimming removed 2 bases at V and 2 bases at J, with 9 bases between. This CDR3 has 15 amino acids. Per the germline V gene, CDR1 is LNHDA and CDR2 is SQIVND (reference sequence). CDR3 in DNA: TGTGCCAGTAGTATACAGACAGTAAACACCGGGGAGCTGTTTTTT. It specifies CASSIQTVNTGELFF. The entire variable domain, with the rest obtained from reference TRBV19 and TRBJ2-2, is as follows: DGGITQSPKYLFRKEGQNVTLSCEQNLNHDAMYWYRQDPGQGLRLIYYSQIVNDFQKGDIAEGYSVSREKKESFPLTVTSAQKNPTAFYLCASSIQTVNTGELFFGEGSRLTVL.

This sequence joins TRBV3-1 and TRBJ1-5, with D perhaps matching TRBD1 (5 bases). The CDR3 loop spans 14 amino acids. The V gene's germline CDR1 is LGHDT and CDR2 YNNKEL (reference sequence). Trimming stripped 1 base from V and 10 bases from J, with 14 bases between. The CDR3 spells CASSQGTSLGPQHF. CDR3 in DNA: TGTGCCAGCAGCCAAGGGACATCTCTAGGTCCCCAGCATTTT.

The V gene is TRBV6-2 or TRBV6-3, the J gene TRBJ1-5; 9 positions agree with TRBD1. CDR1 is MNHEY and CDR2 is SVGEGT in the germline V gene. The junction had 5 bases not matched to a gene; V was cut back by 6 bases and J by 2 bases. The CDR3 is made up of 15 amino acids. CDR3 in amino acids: CASSDRGNGNQPQHF. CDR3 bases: TGTGCCAGCAGCGACAGGGGGAACGGCAATCAGCCCCAGCATTTT.

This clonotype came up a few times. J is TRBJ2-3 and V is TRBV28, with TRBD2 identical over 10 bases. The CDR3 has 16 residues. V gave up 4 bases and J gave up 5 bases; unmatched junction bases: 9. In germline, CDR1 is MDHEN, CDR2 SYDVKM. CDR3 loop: CASSSPSSGGVDTQYF. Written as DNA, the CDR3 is TGTGCCAGCAGTTCCCCTTCTAGCGGGGGTGTAGATACGCAGTATTTT. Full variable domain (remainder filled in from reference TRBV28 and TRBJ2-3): DVKVTQSSRYLVKRTGEKVFLECVQDMDHENMFWYRQDPGLGLRLIYFSYDVKMKEKGDIPEGYSVSREKKERFSLILESASTNQTSMYLCASSSPSSGGVDTQYFGPGTRLTVL.

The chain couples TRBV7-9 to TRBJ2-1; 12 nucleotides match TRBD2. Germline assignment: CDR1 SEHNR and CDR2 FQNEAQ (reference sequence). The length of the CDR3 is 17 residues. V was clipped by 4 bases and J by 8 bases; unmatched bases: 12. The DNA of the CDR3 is TGTGCCAGCAGCTCCGGTATGACTAGCGGGAGAGGGTATGAGCAGTTCTTC. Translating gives CASSSGMTSGRGYEQFF.

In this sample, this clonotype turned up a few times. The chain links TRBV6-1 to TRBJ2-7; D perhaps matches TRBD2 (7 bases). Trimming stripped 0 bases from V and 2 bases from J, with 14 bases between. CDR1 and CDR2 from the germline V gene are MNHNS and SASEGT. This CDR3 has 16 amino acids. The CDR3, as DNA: TGTGCCAGCAGTGAAGCGGATGGGGGGGCTCCCTACGAGCAGTACTTC. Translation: CASSEADGGAPYEQYF.

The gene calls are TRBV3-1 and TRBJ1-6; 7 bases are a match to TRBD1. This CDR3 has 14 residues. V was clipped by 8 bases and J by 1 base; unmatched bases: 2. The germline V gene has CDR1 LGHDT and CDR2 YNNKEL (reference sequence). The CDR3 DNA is TGTGCCAGCGGACAGGAGTCCTATAATTCACCCCTCCACTTT. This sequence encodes CASGQESYNSPLHF.

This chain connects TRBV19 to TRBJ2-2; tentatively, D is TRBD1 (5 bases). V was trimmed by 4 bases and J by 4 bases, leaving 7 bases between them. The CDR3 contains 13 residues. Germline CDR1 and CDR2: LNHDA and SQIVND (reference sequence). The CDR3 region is CASSTTVTGELFF. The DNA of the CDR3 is TGTGCCAGTAGTACGACAGTCACCGGGGAGCTGTTTTTT.

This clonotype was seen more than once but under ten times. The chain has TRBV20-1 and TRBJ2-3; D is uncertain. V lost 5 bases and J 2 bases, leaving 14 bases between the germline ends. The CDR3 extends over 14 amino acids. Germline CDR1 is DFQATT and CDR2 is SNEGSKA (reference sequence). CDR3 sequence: CSALLAENTDTQYF. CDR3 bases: TGCAGTGCTCTTCTCGCGGAGAACACAGATACGCAGTATTTT.

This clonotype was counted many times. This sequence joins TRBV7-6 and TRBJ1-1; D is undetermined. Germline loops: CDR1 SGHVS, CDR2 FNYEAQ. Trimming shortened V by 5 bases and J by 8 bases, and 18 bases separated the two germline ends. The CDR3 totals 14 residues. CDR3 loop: CASSPRVGLYEAFF. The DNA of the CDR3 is TGTGCCAGCAGCCCCCGGGTAGGACTATACGAAGCTTTCTTT. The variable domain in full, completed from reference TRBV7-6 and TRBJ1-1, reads GAGVSQSPRYKVTKRGQDVALRCDPISGHVSLYWYRQALGQGPEFLTYFNYEAQQDKSGLPNDRFSAERPEGSISTLTIQRTEQRDSAMYRCASSPRVGLYEAFFGQGTRLTVV.

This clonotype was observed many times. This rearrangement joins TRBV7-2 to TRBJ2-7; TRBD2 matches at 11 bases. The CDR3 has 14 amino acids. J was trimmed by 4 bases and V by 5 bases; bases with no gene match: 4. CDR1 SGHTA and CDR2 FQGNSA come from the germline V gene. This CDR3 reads CASSPASGGYEQYF. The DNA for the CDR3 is TGTGCCAGCAGCCCTGCTAGCGGGGGGTACGAGCAGTACTTC.

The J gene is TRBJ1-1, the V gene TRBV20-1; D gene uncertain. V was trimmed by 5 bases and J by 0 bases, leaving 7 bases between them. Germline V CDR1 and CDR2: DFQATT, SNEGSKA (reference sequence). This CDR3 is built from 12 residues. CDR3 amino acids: CSAGFLNTEAFF. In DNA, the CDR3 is TGCAGTGCTGGGTTTTTGAACACTGAAGCTTTCTTT.

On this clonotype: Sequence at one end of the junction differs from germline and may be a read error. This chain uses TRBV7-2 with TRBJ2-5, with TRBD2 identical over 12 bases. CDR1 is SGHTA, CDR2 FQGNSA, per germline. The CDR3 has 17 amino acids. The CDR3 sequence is CASSPLAGGGPQETQCF. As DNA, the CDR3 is TGTGCCAGCAGTCCTCTAGCGGGGGGGGGACCGCAAGAGACCCAGTGCTTC.

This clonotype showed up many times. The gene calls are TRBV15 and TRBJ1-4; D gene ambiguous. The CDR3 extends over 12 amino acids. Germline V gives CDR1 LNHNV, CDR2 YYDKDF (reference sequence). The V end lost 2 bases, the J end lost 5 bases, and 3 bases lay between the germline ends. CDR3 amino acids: CATSRRNEKLFF. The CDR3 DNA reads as TGTGCCACCAGCAGAAGAAATGAAAAACTGTTTTTT.

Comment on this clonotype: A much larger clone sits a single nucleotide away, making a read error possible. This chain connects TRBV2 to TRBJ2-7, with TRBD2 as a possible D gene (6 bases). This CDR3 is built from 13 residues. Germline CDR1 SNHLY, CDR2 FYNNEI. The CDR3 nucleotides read TGTGCCGGCAGTGATCGGGGGATTTCCGAGCAGTACTTC. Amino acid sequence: CAGSDRGISEQYF.

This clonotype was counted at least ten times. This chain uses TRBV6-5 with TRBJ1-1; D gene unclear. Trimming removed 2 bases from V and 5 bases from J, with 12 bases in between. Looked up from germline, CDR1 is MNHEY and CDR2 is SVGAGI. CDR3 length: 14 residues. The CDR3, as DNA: TGTGCCAGCAGTTACGAACGGCCGGGAACTGAAGCTTTCTTT. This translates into CASSYERPGTEAFF.

CDR3 region: CASSDTYTQYF. CDR3 DNA: TGTGCCAGCAGCGATACCTATACGCAGTATTTT. This chain connects TRBV11-1 to TRBJ2-3; D remains ambiguous. Germline V gene data show CDR1 as SGHAT and CDR2 as FQDESV (reference sequence). The V and J ends lost 5 bases and 7 bases respectively, with 7 bases between them. This CDR3 contains 11 residues.

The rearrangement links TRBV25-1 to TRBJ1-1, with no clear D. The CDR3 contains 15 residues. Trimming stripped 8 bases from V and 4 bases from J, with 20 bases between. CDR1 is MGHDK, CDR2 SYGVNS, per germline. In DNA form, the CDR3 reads TGTGCCAGCTGCGTTGGTGGGCTAGAGGGCACTGAAGCTTTCTTT. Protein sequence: CASCVGGLEGTEAFF.

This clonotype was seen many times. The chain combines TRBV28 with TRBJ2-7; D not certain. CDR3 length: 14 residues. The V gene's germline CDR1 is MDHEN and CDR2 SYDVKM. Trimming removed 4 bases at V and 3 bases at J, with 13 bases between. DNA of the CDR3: TGTGCCAGCAGTTCGGTGCCAGAGGACTACGAGCAGTACTTC. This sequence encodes CASSSVPEDYEQYF.

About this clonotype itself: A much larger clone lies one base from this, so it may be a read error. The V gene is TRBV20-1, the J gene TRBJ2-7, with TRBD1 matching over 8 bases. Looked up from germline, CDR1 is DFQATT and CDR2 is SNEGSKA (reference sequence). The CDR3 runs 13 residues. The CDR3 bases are TGCAGTGCTAGAGAGGACAGGGTCTACGGGCAGTACTTC. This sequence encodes CSAREDRVYGQYF.

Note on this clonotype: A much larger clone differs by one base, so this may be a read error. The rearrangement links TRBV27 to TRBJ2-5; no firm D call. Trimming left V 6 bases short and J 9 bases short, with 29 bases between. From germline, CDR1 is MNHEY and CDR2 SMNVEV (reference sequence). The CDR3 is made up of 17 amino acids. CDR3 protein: CASSPRTSRVWGKAQYF. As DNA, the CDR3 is TGTGCCAGCAGCCCTCGGACCTCCCGGGTCTGGGGAAAGGCCCAGTACTTC.